The clone carrying this T cell receptor beta chain has just one count. Here immunoSEQ multiplex PCR was the method, and the copy in TCRdb shows in-frame clones only, minus some. Of roughly 1,800,000 clones listed, approximately 94% are singletons. The data are from a study of shared clonotypes between healthy human individuals. Naive CD8 cells, CD45RO-negative and positively selected for CCR7, excluded terminally differentiated effector memory CD45RA+ cells. The sequencing sample was made of naive CD8+ T cells sorted from blood. The sequence derives from a man between 18 and 35 years old in good health.

CDR3 residues: CAGSGRATSGELFF. CDR3 nucleotides: TGTGCGGGTAGCGGGAGGGCCACTTCGGGGGAGCTGTTTTTT. The chain combines TRBV6-4 with TRBJ2-2, with 11 positions matching TRBD2. There are 14 residues in the CDR3. Germline V gene sequence: CDR1 MRHNA, CDR2 SNTAGT.